These 24 T cell receptor beta chains came from one sample sequenced in a study of blood T cells in healthy people across ages. Through a sample-barcoded 5' primer and a J-beta primer mix, a second PCR was run for about 6 to 11 cycles. TCRdb re-called the 5' RACE reads with MiXCR, one entry per CDR3 protein. The sample has about 1.4 million distinct CDR3 sequences, around 59% seen once; the top ten hold over 5.5%. Sequencing input: blood. The source of these receptors is a man in his late teens or twenties in good health.

This clonotype was seen a few times. This sequence joins TRBV9 and TRBJ2-5; no clear D gene. Germline CDR1 SGDLS, CDR2 YYNGEE. The CDR3 spans 13 residues. The ends were cut back, 0 bases at V and 0 bases at J, with 3 bases in the middle. The CDR3 loop is CASSVVDQETQYF. The CDR3 DNA is TGTGCCAGCAGCGTAGTTGACCAAGAGACCCAGTACTTC.

V gene TRBV7-9 combines with J gene TRBJ2-3; 7 bases are a match to TRBD2. V dropped 5 bases and J dropped 2; count of bases not matched to a gene: 7. The CDR3 extends over 15 amino acids. CDR1 is SEHNR, CDR2 FQNEAQ, per germline (reference sequence). Written as DNA, the CDR3 is TGTGCCAGCAGCAAAGGACTAGAAGACACAGATACGCAGTATTTT. It encodes CASSKGLEDTDTQYF.

The chain employs TRBV27 and TRBJ2-3; TRBD1 agrees at 11 bases. V trimming: 8 bases; J trimming: 1 base; junction bases outside the gene matches: 2. CDR1 is MNHEY and CDR2 is SMNVEV in the germline V gene (reference sequence). The CDR3 is 14 amino acids. The CDR3 here is CASGTGGGTDTQYF. Here the CDR3 DNA reads TGTGCCAGCGGGACAGGGGGAGGCACAGATACGCAGTATTTT.

This clonotype came up a few times. The chain links TRBV4-1 to TRBJ2-1; no reliable D call. The CDR3 contains 14 residues. The germline CDR1 and CDR2 sequences are MGHRA and YSYEKL. The V end was cut by 3 bases, the J end by 4 bases, with 10 bases between. In nucleotides, the CDR3 is TGCGCCAGCAGCCACCTCCGGGCTTACAATGAGCAGTTCTTC. Protein product: CASSHLRAYNEQFF.

The chain combines TRBV25-1 with TRBJ2-5, with 7 bases that match TRBD1. CDR1 and CDR2 (germline): MGHDK, SYGVNS. The CDR3 runs 14 residues. The V gene end was trimmed by 3 bases and the J gene end by 4 bases; junction bases not matched to a gene: 5. The DNA of the CDR3 is TGTGCCAGCAGTGAGACAGGGTTCAGAGAGACCCAGTACTTC. Its translation is CASSETGFRETQYF.

This clonotype was counted only a few times. The V call is TRBV29-1, the J call TRBJ2-2; D unclear. The CDR3 sequence is 14 residues long. The V gene lost 3 bases and the J gene lost 3 bases, with 11 bases spanning the gap. Germline V lookup: CDR1 SQVTM, CDR2 ANQGSEA. CDR3 sequence: CSVDHGRYTGELFF. DNA for the CDR3: TGCAGCGTTGATCACGGGCGCTACACCGGGGAGCTGTTTTTT.

The chain couples TRBV4-3 to TRBJ2-7; TRBD2 is a possible D gene (5 bases). The CDR3 consists of 14 residues. The germline CDR1 and CDR2 sequences are LGHNA and YSLEER. V lost 1 base and J 3 bases, leaving 10 bases between the germline ends. This chain's CDR3 is CASSQAEGSYEQYF. CDR3 nucleotides: TGCGCCAGCAGCCAAGCAGAAGGGAGCTACGAGCAGTACTTC.

This clonotype showed up just a few times. The V gene is TRBV12-3 or TRBV12-4, the J gene TRBJ2-3, with D uncertain. CDR3 length: 15 amino acids. V dropped 3 bases and J dropped 2 bases, with 12 bases sitting between them. The CDR3 region is CASSFGNRNTDTQYF. CDR3 bases: TGTGCCAGCAGTTTTGGCAACCGAAACACAGATACGCAGTATTTT.

This clonotype has a handful of counts. CDR3 nucleotides: TGTGCCAGCAGCCAAGGGGGCAGAAACAATGAGCAGTTCTTC. This encodes CASSQGGRNNEQFF. The gene calls are TRBV4-2 and TRBJ2-1, with D perhaps matching TRBD1 (5 bases). V was cut by 1 base and J by 5 bases, with 9 bases left in between. This CDR3 contains 14 residues. Germline V gene sequence: CDR1 LGHNA, CDR2 YNFKEQ.

This chain links TRBV29-1 with TRBJ2-1; 7 nucleotides line up with TRBD2. The tail of the sequence fits TRBJ2-7 better, so the J call may be wrong. The CDR3 contains 17 residues. CDR1 and CDR2 from the germline V gene are SQVTM and ANQGSEA. This chain's CDR3 is CSVDEPSGPPSYNEQYF. DNA for the CDR3: TGCAGCGTTGATGAGCCTAGCGGACCCCCATCCTACAATGAGCAGTACTTC.

On this clonotype: The junction and the germline gene differ at one end; a read error may be behind it. This chain links TRBV20-1 with TRBJ1-2, with 9 positions matching TRBD1. In germline, CDR1 is DFQATT, CDR2 SNEGSKA (reference sequence). CDR3 length: 15 amino acids. CDR3 loop: CSARAGRGQGRGCTF. CDR3 sequence (DNA): TGCAGTGCTAGAGCCGGTCGGGGACAGGGACGTGGCTGCACCTTC.

The chain recombines TRBV11-2 with TRBJ1-3; D is uncertain. The CDR3 is 14 residues long. Germline V gene lookup returns CDR1 SGHAT and CDR2 FQNNGV. Trimming pared 2 bases from V and 4 bases from J, leaving 9 bases between. The CDR3 region has the DNA TGTGCCAGCAGCTTAAATTACATCGGAAACACCATATATTTT. Translated: CASSLNYIGNTIYF. The complete variable domain, with remaining parts taken from reference TRBV11-2 and TRBJ1-3, reads EAGVAQSPRYKIIEKRQSVAFWCNPISGHATLYWYQQILGQGPKLLIQFQNNGVVDDSQLPKDRFSAERLKGVDSTLKIQPAKLEDSAVYLCASSLNYIGNTIYFGEGSWLTVV.

The chain uses TRBV6-1 and TRBJ1-5; the D gene is possibly TRBD1 (5 bases). CDR3 size: 13 residues. CDR1 MNHNS and CDR2 SASEGT come from the germline V gene. The V and J ends lost 8 bases and 0 bases respectively, with 8 bases between them. The CDR3 sequence: CASQGLSNQPQHF. In DNA, the CDR3 is TGTGCCAGCCAGGGTCTTAGCAATCAGCCCCAGCATTTT.

The V gene is TRBV27, the J gene TRBJ1-5, with 7 bases identical to TRBD1. V was clipped by 10 bases and J by 1 base; unmatched bases: 10. The CDR3 consists of 15 residues. In germline, CDR1 is MNHEY, CDR2 SMNVEV (reference sequence). CDR3 bases: TGTGCCACCAGACAGGGAGGTATAAGCAATCAGCCCCAGCATTTT. As protein: CATRQGGISNQPQHF.

In its sample, this clonotype was seen once. This chain uses TRBV20-1 with TRBJ1-6; TRBD1 agrees at 7 bases. Germline values: CDR1 DFQATT, CDR2 SNEGSKA (reference sequence). Trimming at V came to 3 bases and at J to 9 bases, leaving 8 bases not matched to a gene. The CDR3 sequence is 14 residues long. Here the CDR3 reads CSARETGEGSPLHF. DNA of the CDR3: TGCAGTGCTAGGGAAACAGGGGAGGGTTCACCCCTCCACTTT.

The CDR3 sequence is CASSYSHPNTGELFF. In DNA, the CDR3 is TGTGCCAGCAGTTACTCACACCCAAACACCGGGGAGCTGTTTTTT. The chain couples TRBV6-6 to TRBJ2-2; D call uncertain. Germline values: CDR1 MNHNY, CDR2 SVGAGI (reference sequence). V dropped 0 bases and J dropped 2 bases, with 7 bases sitting between them. This CDR3 comprises 15 residues.

The chain joins TRBV29-1 to TRBJ2-4; D is unclear. Gene TRBJ2-5 matches the end of the DNA better, so the J call may be wrong. CDR1 is SQVTM, CDR2 ANQGSEA, per germline. This CDR3 is built from 12 residues. For the CDR3, the DNA is TGCAGCGTGCCGGGCGCGCGGAAGACCCAGTACTTC. Translated, it gives CSVPGARKTQYF.

The count of this clonotype is one. The gene calls are TRBV6-5 and TRBJ2-1; maybe TRBD2 (6 bases). The V gene's germline CDR1 is MNHEY and CDR2 SVGAGI. CDR3 size: 15 residues. Between the trimmed V and J ends, which lost 6 bases and 2 bases, there was a span of 14 bases. Written as DNA, the CDR3 is TGTGCCAGCAGCCGCCCTAGCGAAGCCTACAATGAGCAGTTCTTC. As protein: CASSRPSEAYNEQFF.

The CDR3 region is CASRYAGQPGETQYF. In DNA, the CDR3 is TGTGCCAGCAGATACGCGGGGCAGCCTGGGGAGACCCAGTACTTC. The chain recombines TRBV6-2 or TRBV6-3 with TRBJ2-5; perhaps TRBD2 as D (6 bases). This CDR3 has 15 amino acids. CDR1 and CDR2 (germline): MNHEY, SVGEGT. V shed 6 bases and J shed 5 bases, with 19 bases lying between them.

Regarding this clonotype: A junction boundary mismatches the germline segment, possibly from a read error. The chain employs TRBV12-3 or TRBV12-4 and TRBJ2-3; D ambiguous. The CDR3 has 12 residues. Here the CDR3 DNA reads TGTGCCAGCAGTTTGAACGGAGATGCGCAGTATTTT. Its translation is CASSLNGDAQYF.

This clonotype was recorded at least ten times. V usage is TRBV12-3 or TRBV12-4 and J usage is TRBJ2-1, with 9 bases lining up with TRBD2. The CDR3 totals 17 residues. J lost 1 base, V lost 3 bases, and 7 bases had no gene match. The CDR3 sequence is CASSFEASGVSYNEQFF. The CDR3 nucleotides are TGTGCCAGCAGTTTCGAAGCTAGCGGGGTTTCCTACAATGAGCAGTTCTTC.

The V gene is TRBV7-9, the J gene TRBJ2-1, with TRBD2 matching 14 bases. CDR3 length: 20 residues. Germline loops: CDR1 SEHNR, CDR2 FQNEAQ (reference sequence). The J segment lost 3 bases and the V segment lost 5 bases, leaving 15 bases of the junction unmatched. The CDR3 region has the DNA TGTGCCAGCAGCGGAACCGGGACTAGCGGGGGCCCCCTGCACTACAATGAGCAGTTCTTC. Residues: CASSGTGTSGGPLHYNEQFF.

As to this clonotype: A junction boundary mismatches the germline segment, possibly from a read error. This rearrangement joins TRBV12-3 or TRBV12-4 to TRBJ2-7; the D gene is possibly TRBD2 (6 bases). There are 14 residues in the CDR3. The CDR3 loop is CASSVARDAYEQYF. CDR3 in DNA: TGTGCCAGCAGTGTAGCGCGGGATGCCTACGAGCAGTACTTC.

This chain uses TRBV7-9 with TRBJ2-4; weak D call: TRBD2 (6 bases). Germline lookup yields CDR1 SEHNR and CDR2 FQNEAQ (reference sequence). This CDR3 is 17 amino acids long. V was trimmed by 4 bases and J by 0 bases, leaving 16 bases between them. The CDR3 sequence is CASSSLQGGVAKNIQYF. In DNA form, the CDR3 reads TGTGCCAGCAGCTCCCTCCAGGGAGGAGTAGCCAAAAACATTCAGTACTTC.